The 13 T cell receptor beta chains below come from one sample, sequenced in a study of control samples from healthy donors and cancer patients. The assay was immunoSEQ multiplex PCR, and TCRdb's table has in-frame clones only and misses some. The repertoire has 100,000 to 150,000 clones, about 88% of them found once; the top ten carry roughly 3.2%. The specimen was blood. Source of these receptors: a man aged 45-65 years in good health.

This sequence joins TRBV27 and TRBJ2-7; TRBD2 matches at 7 bases. The CDR3 consists of 15 residues. Germline loops: CDR1 MNHEY, CDR2 SMNVEV (reference sequence). The V segment lost 6 bases and the J segment 3 bases; nucleotides outside the gene matches: 11. The CDR3 region is CASRFREAGLYEQYF. DNA of the CDR3: TGTGCCAGCAGGTTTCGGGAGGCGGGGCTCTACGAGCAGTACTTC.

The sample holds one count of this clone. The rearrangement links TRBV5-1 to TRBJ1-6; 8 bases match TRBD1. The ends lost 3 bases at V and 10 bases at J; junction bases unmatched: 6. The germline V gene encodes CDR1 SGHRS and CDR2 YFSETQ. This CDR3 is built from 14 residues. The DNA of the CDR3 is TGCGCCAGCAGCTCCCGGACAGGGAACTCACCCCTCCACTTT. It yields the protein CASSSRTGNSPLHF.

The genes are TRBV5-6 and TRBJ1-2, with a possible D match to TRBD1 (5 bases). Germline V CDR1 and CDR2: SGHDT, YYEEEE. This CDR3 comprises 11 residues. V was pared by 0 bases and J by 10 bases, with 7 bases between. DNA of the CDR3: TGTGCCAGCAGCTTGGACAGGATCTACACCTTC. Amino acid sequence: CASSLDRIYTF.

The V call is TRBV7-5, the J call TRBJ2-7; the table gives TRBD2 as D, unverified against the DNA. TRBV7-5 is a documented pseudogene. The CDR3 has 14 amino acids. The CDR3 loop reads CVRSLKQGGYEQYF. The CDR3 region has the DNA TGTGTCAGAAGCTTGAAGCAGGGAGGTTACGAGCAGTACTTC.

The chain recombines TRBV2 with TRBJ1-2; the match to TRBD1 covers 9 bases. The length of the CDR3 is 14 residues. V trimming: 5 bases; J trimming: 6 bases; junction bases outside the gene matches: 7. Germline CDR1 and CDR2: SNHLY and FYNNEI. The CDR3 sequence: CASSTGQGSDGYTF. As DNA, the CDR3 is TGTGCCAGCAGTACGGGACAGGGAAGTGATGGCTACACCTTC.

The rearrangement uses TRBV5-4 and TRBJ2-1; D remains unclear. Trimming took 0 bases from V and 2 from J, leaving 15 bases between them. From germline, CDR1 is SGHNT and CDR2 YYREEE (reference sequence). The CDR3 is 17 amino acids. The CDR3 is CASSLVKGPLTYNEQFF. Here the CDR3 DNA reads TGTGCCAGCAGCTTGGTAAAGGGCCCCCTGACCTACAATGAGCAGTTCTTC.

In DNA form, the CDR3 reads TGTGCCAGCTCACCACTTTCAGGGAGGGGTCAGCCCCAGCATTTT. This encodes CASSPLSGRGQPQHF. The chain links TRBV18 to TRBJ1-5; D possibly corresponds to TRBD1 (5 bases). The CDR3 has 15 residues. Germline loops: CDR1 KGHSH, CDR2 LQKENI. V was clipped by 1 base and J by 6 bases, with 13 bases between them.

V usage is TRBV6-1 and J usage is TRBJ1-2; 8 positions agree with TRBD1. Unmatched junction bases numbered 0, after V lost 2 bases and J lost 4 bases. The CDR3 runs 13 residues. CDR1 MNHNS and CDR2 SASEGT come from the germline V gene. The CDR3 protein is CASSEQGAYGYTF. CDR3 nucleotide sequence: TGTGCCAGCAGTGAACAGGGGGCCTATGGCTACACCTTC.

The rearrangement uses TRBV10-1 and TRBJ2-7; TRBD1 matches 9 bases. There are 13 residues in the CDR3. Trimming cost V 2 bases and J 6 bases; bases outside gene matches: 2. Germline values: CDR1 WNHNN, CDR2 SYGVQD (reference sequence). CDR3: CASSEGQGFEQYF. CDR3 DNA: TGCGCCAGCAGTGAGGGACAGGGGTTCGAGCAGTACTTC.

This clone was detected only a few times. The chain joins TRBV5-6 to TRBJ1-5, with 7 bases fitting TRBD1. CDR3 length: 17 amino acids. CDR1 is SGHDT, CDR2 YYEEEE, per germline. Unmatched junction bases numbered 13, after V lost 4 bases and J lost 3 bases. CDR3 nucleotides: TGTGCCAGCAGCCTATGGACAGGCCACTCGCACAATCAGCCCCAGCATTTT. Translating it yields CASSLWTGHSHNQPQHF.

V gene TRBV28 combines with J gene TRBJ1-3, with D hard to call. V was trimmed by 4 bases and J by 5 bases, leaving 9 bases between them. The V gene's germline CDR1 is MDHEN and CDR2 SYDVKM. The CDR3 loop spans 13 amino acids. CDR3 loop: CASSSPGRNTIYF. In DNA, the CDR3 is TGTGCCAGCAGTTCTCCGGGAAGAAACACCATATATTTT.

The CDR3 protein is CASSPYNRGGLSDTQYF. Here the CDR3 DNA reads TGCGCCAGCAGCCCATATAACCGGGGGGGGTTGTCCGATACGCAGTATTTT. This chain uses TRBV4-1 with TRBJ2-3, with 8 bases matching TRBD2. The CDR3 is made up of 17 amino acids. The junction had 15 bases not matched to a gene; V was cut back by 4 bases and J by 6 bases. Per germline, CDR1 MGHRA and CDR2 YSYEKL.

CDR3 coding DNA: TGTGCCTGGACCCAATCTTTCCGGGGGAACTACGAGCAGTACTTC. Translation gives CAWTQSFRGNYEQYF. The chain uses TRBV30 and TRBJ2-7; tentative D call: TRBD2 (6 bases). V was pared by 4 bases and J by 3 bases, with 19 bases between. Germline CDR1 is GTSNPN and CDR2 is SVGIG (reference sequence). CDR3 length: 15 residues.